Below are 32 T cell receptor beta chains sequenced from a single sample in a study of human T cells and chemical hapten exposure. Time point here: patch test 1, 2 weeks after DPC sensitization. The sample's treatment: therapeutic diphenylcyclopropenone sensitization with weekly scalp DPC. TCRdb passed the RACE reads through MiXCR, listing each CDR3 protein once. Altogether 65,000 to 80,000 distinct CDR3 sequences are present, 10% being singletons, with the ten largest covering more than 1.1%. The sequencing used whole blood, collected in connection with sensitization to the hapten diphenylcyclopropenone (DPC). The receptors shown here come from a woman in her forties or fifties with alopecia areata. Some clones in this sample may be carry-over from other donors' samples.

This clonotype was found many times. The J gene is TRBJ1-3, the V gene TRBV29-1; no firm D call. Per germline, CDR1 SQVTM and CDR2 ANQGSEA. The CDR3 has 13 residues. V lost 4 bases and J 0 bases, leaving 7 bases between the germline ends. The CDR3: CSVAISSGNTIYF. The CDR3 DNA is TGCAGCGTTGCAATCTCCTCTGGAAACACCATATATTTT.

The chain combines TRBV27 with TRBJ2-3, with a weak D call TRBD2 (5 bases). Germline V gene data show CDR1 as MNHEY and CDR2 as SMNVEV (reference sequence). V lost 1 base and J lost 0, with 11 bases in between. The CDR3 runs 16 residues. CDR3 nucleotide sequence: TGTGCCAGCAGTTTATTGGTGGGAGCCAGCACAGATACGCAGTATTTT. Encoded protein: CASSLLVGASTDTQYF.

This clonotype was observed a handful of times. V and J are TRBV5-1 and TRBJ2-1; 7 bases match TRBD1. The J segment lost 2 bases and the V segment lost 4 bases, leaving 9 bases of the junction unmatched. Germline V CDR1 and CDR2: SGHRS, YFSETQ. The CDR3 extends over 16 amino acids. This CDR3 reads CASSPRTGSTYNEQFF. The CDR3 nucleotides read TGCGCCAGCAGCCCACGGACAGGTTCGACCTACAATGAGCAGTTCTTC.

A few counts support this clonotype. The J gene is TRBJ2-1, the V gene TRBV7-2, with D unresolved. Germline V gives CDR1 SGHTA, CDR2 FQGNSA. The germline V and J ends were trimmed by 4 bases and 6 bases, with 4 bases remaining between them. The CDR3 is made up of 11 amino acids. CDR3 sequence reads: CASSSINEQFF. The CDR3 DNA is TGTGCCAGCAGCTCGATCAATGAGCAGTTCTTC.

The sample holds a few counts of this clonotype. The V gene is TRBV28, the J gene TRBJ1-5; 7 nucleotides match TRBD1. V gave up 7 bases and J gave up 11 bases; unmatched junction bases: 14. The CDR3 covers 14 residues. CDR1 MDHEN and CDR2 SYDVKM come from the germline V gene. This CDR3 reads CASIKGASRGAQHF. CDR3 coding DNA: TGTGCCAGCATTAAGGGGGCCTCAAGGGGAGCCCAGCATTTT.

The V gene is TRBV20-1, the J gene TRBJ2-1; 13 bases agree with TRBD2. CDR3 size: 16 residues. V was clipped by 4 bases and J by 5 bases; unmatched bases: 8. Germline V gives CDR1 DFQATT, CDR2 SNEGSKA (reference sequence). The CDR3 spells CSAIRLAGGLNNEQFF. CDR3 in DNA: TGCAGTGCTATAAGACTAGCGGGAGGTTTAAACAATGAGCAGTTCTTC.

This clonotype occurred a few times. V gene TRBV7-2 combines with J gene TRBJ1-1; D not certain. Germline V lookup: CDR1 SGHTA, CDR2 FQGNSA. V was clipped by 6 bases and J by 1 base, with 9 bases between them. The CDR3 is made up of 13 amino acids. This CDR3 reads CASRRRGNTEAFF. CDR3 in DNA: TGTGCCAGCAGGAGGAGAGGGAACACTGAAGCTTTCTTT.

The CDR3 here is CASSFRTGLAWETQYF. The CDR3 DNA sequence: TGTGCCAGCAGTTTCAGGACGGGACTAGCCTGGGAGACCCAGTACTTC. J is TRBJ2-5 and V is TRBV27, with 9 nucleotides matching TRBD2. Trimming removed 3 bases from V and 5 bases from J; junction bases left unmatched: 10. This CDR3 spans 16 amino acids. Per the germline V gene, CDR1 is MNHEY and CDR2 is SMNVEV (reference sequence).

This clonotype was found many times. V is TRBV5-5 and J is TRBJ1-5; unclear D gene. The CDR3 covers 15 residues. V lost 4 bases to trimming and J lost 4 bases, with 15 bases between them. Per germline, CDR1 SGHKS and CDR2 YYEKEE (reference sequence). Here the CDR3 reads CASSIQPSKNQPQHF. The CDR3 bases are TGTGCCAGCAGCATTCAACCCTCGAAAAATCAGCCCCAGCATTTT. Combining the CDR3 with reference TRBV5-5 and TRBJ1-5 gives the whole variable domain DAGVTQSPTHLIKTRGQQVTLRCSPISGHKSVSWYQQVLGQGPQFIFQYYEKEERGRGNFPDRFSARQFPNYSSELNVNALLLGDSALYLCASSIQPSKNQPQHFGDGTRLSIL.

At least ten counts were recorded for this clonotype. This sequence joins TRBV18 and TRBJ2-5; D may be TRBD1 or TRBD2 (5 bases each). The CDR3 loop spans 14 amino acids. Per germline, CDR1 KGHSH and CDR2 LQKENI. The ends were cut back, 6 bases at V and 1 base at J, with 12 bases in the middle. This CDR3 is CASSSGRSQETQYF. CDR3 DNA: TGTGCCAGCTCCTCGGGACGGTCCCAAGAGACCCAGTACTTC.

The rearrangement uses TRBV28 and TRBJ1-2; D perhaps matches TRBD1 (5 bases). Trimming took off 4 bases at V and 8 bases at J, with 14 bases between the two ends. This CDR3 region has 13 residues. Germline loops: CDR1 MDHEN, CDR2 SYDVKM. The CDR3 sequence is CASSSQGRWGYTF. The CDR3 coding sequence is TGTGCCAGCAGTTCCCAGGGCCGTTGGGGCTACACCTTC.

This clonotype was observed a few times. The V call is TRBV7-3, the J call TRBJ1-6, with D tentatively TRBD1 (5 bases). The CDR3 has 15 amino acids. Trimming took off 5 bases at V and 6 bases at J, with 14 bases between the two ends. Germline loops: CDR1 SGHTA, CDR2 FQGTGA. Here the CDR3 reads CASSPGTGVNSPLHF. CDR3 nucleotides: TGTGCCAGCAGCCCCGGAACGGGGGTTAATTCACCCCTCCACTTT.

The sample holds a few counts of this clonotype. The genes are TRBV12-3 or TRBV12-4 and TRBJ2-5; D is uncertain. This CDR3 has 12 amino acids. V lost 4 bases and J 0 bases, leaving 3 bases between the germline ends. The CDR3 region is CASSWDQETQYF. CDR3 in DNA: TGTGCCAGCAGTTGGGACCAAGAGACCCAGTACTTC.

The chain has TRBV20-1 and TRBJ2-1; 9 bases line up with TRBD2. V shed 1 base and J 8 bases; nucleotides not matched to a gene: 18. Germline V lookup: CDR1 DFQATT, CDR2 SNEGSKA (reference sequence). This CDR3 region has 18 residues. The CDR3 protein is CSARAGWLAGPRGDEQFF. The DNA for the CDR3 is TGCAGTGCTAGAGCTGGCTGGCTAGCGGGACCGAGAGGCGATGAGCAGTTCTTC.

This chain uses TRBV6-2 or TRBV6-3 with TRBJ2-5; D unresolved. The CDR3 is 12 amino acids. Trimming cost V 6 bases and J 5 bases, with 10 bases left between them. Germline-derived CDR1 and CDR2 are MNHEY and SVGEGT. The CDR3 DNA reads TGTGCCAGCAGCCAAATCATGGAGACCCAGTACTTC. The encoded protein is CASSQIMETQYF.

J is TRBJ2-7 and V is TRBV30; no firm D call. V was shortened by 3 bases and J by 2 bases, with 14 bases between the two germline ends. CDR3 length: 14 amino acids. CDR1 is GTSNPN and CDR2 is SVGIG in the germline V gene (reference sequence). In DNA form, the CDR3 reads TGTGCCTGGAGAGACCGGGTCCCCCCCTACGAGCAGTACTTC. Amino acids: CAWRDRVPPYEQYF.

This clonotype was seen a handful of times. The V and J genes are TRBV28 and TRBJ1-6; the D is unclear. The V gene's germline CDR1 is MDHEN and CDR2 SYDVKM. This CDR3 comprises 17 residues. Trimming left V 3 bases short and J 0 bases short, with 12 bases between. In DNA, the CDR3 is TGTGCCAGCAGTTTCTGGATAGAGAGCTCCTATAATTCACCCCTCCACTTT. Residues: CASSFWIESSYNSPLHF.

The chain is built from TRBV28 and TRBJ2-7; D unresolved. The V gene lost 3 bases and the J gene lost 2 bases, with 5 bases spanning the gap. This CDR3 contains 12 residues. The germline gives CDR1 MDHEN, CDR2 SYDVKM. CDR3 sequence (DNA): TGTGCCAGCAGTTTTCCTGCCTACGAGCAGTACTTC. Its translation: CASSFPAYEQYF.

This clonotype showed up many times. The chain is built from TRBV6-5 and TRBJ1-5; no reliable D call. With 5 bases removed from V and 6 bases from J, the gap between germline ends came to 11 bases. Germline V gives CDR1 MNHEY, CDR2 SVGAGI. The CDR3 contains 13 residues. DNA of the CDR3: TGTGCCAGCAGTGGATCGGTTGTTCAGCCCCAGCATTTT. As protein: CASSGSVVQPQHF.

The sample holds many counts of this clonotype. This chain uses TRBV11-2 with TRBJ2-3, with 7 bases aligning to TRBD2. The CDR3 is 16 amino acids. Trimming removed 5 bases from V and 5 bases from J; junction bases left unmatched: 13. The V gene's germline CDR1 is SGHAT and CDR2 FQNNGV. CDR3 amino acids: CASSLLTSADGDTQYF. The CDR3 bases are TGTGCCAGCAGCCTCCTCACTAGCGCGGATGGAGATACGCAGTATTTT.

This clonotype was seen a handful of times. The V and J genes are TRBV28 and TRBJ1-5; D not certain. The V end lost 3 bases, the J end lost 2 bases, and 11 bases lay between the germline ends. Looked up from germline, CDR1 is MDHEN and CDR2 is SYDVKM. This CDR3 spans 15 amino acids. CDR3: CASSFRGEGNQPQHF. The CDR3 nucleotides read TGTGCCAGCAGTTTTCGGGGAGAGGGCAATCAGCCCCAGCATTTT.

This clonotype was detected only a few times. The chain uses TRBV11-2 and TRBJ2-2, with 13 bases fitting TRBD2. V shed 4 bases and J 6 bases; nucleotides not matched to a gene: 2. Germline lookup yields CDR1 SGHAT and CDR2 FQNNGV. The CDR3 is 15 residues long. CDR3 in amino acids: CASSSGLAGAGELFF. CDR3 nucleotide sequence: TGTGCCAGCAGCTCCGGACTAGCGGGAGCCGGGGAGCTGTTTTTT.

CDR3 in DNA: TGCGCCAGCAGCCCGGACACTGGGGCCAACGTCCTGACTTTC. Translated: CASSPDTGANVLTF. The rearrangement joins TRBV5-1 to TRBJ2-6, with TRBD1 as a possible D gene (5 bases). Germline CDR1 SGHRS, CDR2 YFSETQ. The CDR3 totals 14 residues. Deletions cut 4 bases from V and 2 bases from J, with 7 bases between. Full variable domain (missing parts from reference TRBV5-1 and TRBJ2-6): KAGVTQTPRYLIKTRGQQVTLSCSPISGHRSVSWYQQTPGQGLQFLFEYFSETQRNKGNFPGRFSGRQFSNSRSEMNVSTLELGDSALYLCASSPDTGANVLTFGAGSRLTVL.

The chain couples TRBV12-3 or TRBV12-4 to TRBJ1-1; D perhaps matches TRBD1 (5 bases). V gave up 6 bases and J gave up 5 bases, with 19 bases separating them. This CDR3 has 15 amino acids. The CDR3 coding sequence is TGTGCCAGCAGGCAGGGTCAGGGATTCGGGACTGAAGCTTTCTTT. It translates to CASRQGQGFGTEAFF.

The genes are TRBV29-1 and TRBJ2-5; 9 bases line up with TRBD2. V trimming: 8 bases; J trimming: 5 bases; junction bases outside the gene matches: 9. This CDR3 has 13 residues. In germline, CDR1 is SQVTM, CDR2 ANQGSEA. In nucleotides, the CDR3 is TGCAGCTACAATAGCGGGAGTCGCGAGACCCAGTACTTC. Translated, it gives CSYNSGSRETQYF. Drawing the rest from reference TRBV29-1 and TRBJ2-5, the complete variable domain is SAVISQKPSRDICQRGTSLTIQCQVDSQVTMMFWYRQQPGQSLTLIATANQGSEATYESGFVIDKFPISRPNLTFSTLTVSNMSPEDSSIYLCSYNSGSRETQYFGPGTRLLVL.

The chain has TRBV9 and TRBJ2-3, with 9 bases aligning to TRBD2. In germline, CDR1 is SGDLS, CDR2 YYNGEE. With V trimmed by 3 bases and J by 4 bases, 9 bases remained unmatched. The CDR3 is 16 residues long. The CDR3 loop is CASSAPKAGGADTQYF. CDR3 in DNA: TGTGCCAGCAGCGCCCCCAAGGCGGGAGGGGCAGATACGCAGTATTTT.

This chain links TRBV12-2 with TRBJ1-1; the table's D call, TRBD1, was not checked against the DNA. TRBV12-2 is reported as a pseudogene. The CDR3 loop spans 13 amino acids. CDR3 sequence (DNA): TGTGCAAGTCGCTCCGGGGGGAACACTGAAGCTTTCTTT. Translation: CASRSGGNTEAFF.

V is TRBV7-9 and J is TRBJ2-3; D might be TRBD2 (5 bases). With 2 bases removed from V and 0 bases from J, the gap between germline ends came to 15 bases. The CDR3 covers 17 residues. The V gene's germline CDR1 is SEHNR and CDR2 FQNEAQ (reference sequence). CDR3 region: CASSLSKVAISTDTQYF. CDR3 bases: TGTGCCAGCAGCTTAAGTAAGGTAGCGATCAGCACAGATACGCAGTATTTT.

This clonotype was counted between two and nine times. V usage is TRBV7-3 and J usage is TRBJ2-5; 7 nucleotides align to TRBD2. Germline V CDR1 and CDR2: SGHTA, FQGTGA. The CDR3 spans 16 residues. V lost 2 bases and J lost 5; bases outside the gene matches: 11. The CDR3: CASSLSGGRLQETQYF. The DNA for the CDR3 is TGTGCCAGCAGCTTATCCGGCGGGAGACTCCAGGAGACCCAGTACTTC.

A few counts support this clonotype. V gene TRBV5-4 combines with J gene TRBJ2-1, with 8 nucleotides matching TRBD2. Germline V gives CDR1 SGHNT, CDR2 YYREEE (reference sequence). Trimming removed 1 base from V and 6 bases from J; junction bases left unmatched: 6. The CDR3 is made up of 15 amino acids. Written as DNA, the CDR3 is TGTGCCAGCAGCTTGTACCTAGCGGGCCTCAATGAGCAGTTCTTC. Protein product: CASSLYLAGLNEQFF. Variable domain in full (rest from reference TRBV5-4 and TRBJ2-1): ETGVTQSPTHLIKTRGQQVTLRCSSQSGHNTVSWYQQALGQGPQFIFQYYREEENGRGNFPPRFSGLQFPNYSSELNVNALELDDSALYLCASSLYLAGLNEQFFGPGTRLTVL.

The rearrangement links TRBV28 to TRBJ1-4, with D possibly TRBD1 on 5 matching bases. The CDR3 contains 16 residues. V lost 4 bases to trimming and J lost 3 bases, with 15 bases between them. Germline V CDR1 and CDR2: MDHEN, SYDVKM. The CDR3 spells CASSSTWGSSNEKLFF. In nucleotides, the CDR3 is TGTGCCAGCAGTTCCACCTGGGGGTCGTCTAATGAAAAACTGTTTTTT.

This clonotype was seen only a few times. The CDR3 sequence: CASSSRTSADSGANVLTF. CDR3 DNA sequence: TGTGCCAGCAGCTCCAGGACTAGCGCCGACTCTGGGGCCAACGTCCTGACTTTC. This chain connects TRBV7-2 to TRBJ2-6, with 9 bases identical to TRBD2. The CDR3 totals 18 residues. V lost 4 bases and J lost 0; bases outside the gene matches: 7. The germline gives CDR1 SGHTA, CDR2 FQGNSA.